Listed below are T cell receptor beta chains from one sample, sequenced in a study of cytomegalovirus exposure and HLA in healthy donors. TCRdb keeps only in-frame clones here, not all; method: immunoSEQ multiplex PCR. Among approximately 150,000 clones listed, about 74% were seen once. The sample comprised PBMCs. The receptors derive from a male donor in good health and CMV-seronegative. Both conserved end residues are part of each CDR3. D genes are given only for firm matches. Clone size appears in some rows only: once, few, many, or a class for an expanded clone.

d_gene,j_gene,v_gene,abundance,CDR3nt,CDR3aa
TRBD1,TRBJ1-2,TRBV5-4,.,TGTGCCAGCAGCAGTCCGGGACAGGGTTTCGGCTACACCTTC,CASSSPGQGFGYTF
TRBD2,TRBJ2-7,TRBV27,.,TGTGCCAGCAGTTTATCCCCAGCGGGGGGGCCTGAGCAGTACTTC,CASSLSPAGGPEQYF
TRBD1,TRBJ1-1,TRBV7-2,few,TGTGCCAGCAGCTCCGACAGGGGGGGCACTGAAGCTTTCTTT,CASSSDRGGTEAFF
TRBD1,TRBJ2-7,TRBV19,.,TGTGCCAGTAGTATAAGACAGGGGGCCTACGAGCAGTACTTC,CASSIRQGAYEQYF
TRBD1,TRBJ2-6,TRBV5-1,.,TGCGCCAGCAGCTGGCTTTTCGGGACAGGGCAGGTCTCGGGAGGGGCCAACGTCCTGACTTTC,CASSWLFGTGQVSGGANVLTF
TRBD1,TRBJ2-2,TRBV28,.,TGTGCCAGCAGTTCCCCAGGGGGCGTGGAGGCCGGGGAGCTGTTTTTT,CASSSPGGVEAGELFF
TRBD1,TRBJ1-1,TRBV2,.,TGTGCCAGCAGTTCCCGGACAGGGTTGAGCACTGAAGCTTTCTTT,CASSSRTGLSTEAFF
TRBD1,TRBJ2-5,TRBV27,.,TGTGCCAGCAGTGCGGACAGGGACCAAGAGACCCAGTACTTC,CASSADRDQETQYF
TRBD2,TRBJ2-1,TRBV2,.,TGTGCCAGCAGTTCCCTAGGTGGGACTAGCGGGGCTGAGCAGTTCTTC,CASSSLGGTSGAEQFF
TRBD1,TRBJ2-5,TRBV28,.,TGTGCCAGCAGCCAGCCCGGGACAGGGGAGAGAGAGACCCAGTACTTC,CASSQPGTGERETQYF
.,TRBJ2-5,TRBV10-3,.,TGTGCCATCAGTGAGGGGCAGGGTTTGCAGGAGACCCAGTACTTC,CAISEGQGLQETQYF
.,TRBJ2-1,TRBV27,.,TGTGCCAGCAGTTTCCGGACAGAGAATGAGCAGTTCTTC,CASSFRTENEQFF
.,TRBJ2-3,TRBV6-5,.,TGTGCCAGCACCTCCCCGCGGGGTCGCACAGATACGCAGTATTTT,CASTSPRGRTDTQYF
TRBD2,TRBJ2-1,TRBV4-1,.,TGCGCCAGCAGCCCTCCCCCGGGGGGGGCCACAGAGCAGTTCTTC,CASSPPPGGATEQFF
TRBD1,TRBJ2-3,TRBV14,.,TGTGCCAGCAGCCCCCTACCAGGATACAGGGGAGGCACAGATACGCAGTATTTT,CASSPLPGYRGGTDTQYF
TRBD2,TRBJ2-1,TRBV9,.,TGTGCCAGCAGCGTGACTAGCGGGGGGCCTCGGTCCTACAATGAGCAGTTCTTC,CASSVTSGGPRSYNEQFF
TRBD1,TRBJ2-2,TRBV2,.,TGTGCCAGCAGTCGACAGGGGGCGATGACCGGGGAGCTGTTTTTT,CASSRQGAMTGELFF
.,TRBJ2-3,TRBV5-4,.,TGTGCCAGCAGCTTGGGGGGAGGAGGGGCAGATACGCAGTATTTT,CASSLGGGGADTQYF
TRBD1,TRBJ1-1,TRBV7-3,.,TGTGCCAGCAGCTCCACGCCAATTTCGACAGGGCACACTGAAGCTTTCTTT,CASSSTPISTGHTEAFF
.,TRBJ1-2,TRBV4-1,.,TGCGCCAGCAGCCAACCAATACAGGGAATCGTTAACTATGGCTACACCTTC,CASSQPIQGIVNYGYTF
TRBD1,TRBJ1-5,TRBV2,.,TGTGCCAGCAGGGGACAGCCTGCTACTCTTCAGCCCCAGCATTTT,CASRGQPATLQPQHF
TRBD1,TRBJ2-5,TRBV19,.,TGTGCCAGTAGACCCATCGACAGGGGAGGAGAGACCCAGTACTTC,CASRPIDRGGETQYF
.,TRBJ1-1,TRBV7-2,.,TGTGCCAGCAGTTACAGGGAAGGGGGCACTGAAGCTTTCTTT,CASSYREGGTEAFF
.,TRBJ1-1,TRBV28,once,TGTGCCAGCAGGCCAGGGTCGTTGAACACTGAAGCTTTCTTT,CASRPGSLNTEAFF
.,TRBJ1-4,TRBV21-1,.,TGTGCCAGCAGCAACGAGCCAGGGCGATCCCGAACCGATGAAAAACTGTTTTTT,CASSNEPGRSRTDEKLFF
.,TRBJ2-1,TRBV29-1,.,TGCAGCGTTGATCATCCAGCGAGCAACTCCTACAATGAGCAGTTCTTC,CSVDHPASNSYNEQFF
TRBD1,TRBJ1-4,TRBV4-3,medium-sized,TGCGCCAGCAGCCAAGATGCAGGGACAGGGGGTGAAAAACTGTTTTTT,CASSQDAGTGGEKLFF
TRBD1,TRBJ1-2,TRBV5-4,.,TGTGCCAGCAGCTTCGACAGGGACGGCTACACCTTC,CASSFDRDGYTF
.,TRBJ2-5,TRBV11-2,.,TGTGCCAGCAGCTTCGTAACGGGTGGTGAAGAGACCCAGTACTTC,CASSFVTGGEETQYF
TRBD2,TRBJ2-7,TRBV5-4,few,TGTGCCAGCAGCTCCGGACTAGCGGGGGGGGCCTACGAGCAGTACTTC,CASSSGLAGGAYEQYF
TRBD1,TRBJ2-3,TRBV9,.,TGTGCCAGCAGCGTAGGGAGGGGACAGGGGGCGGCAGATACGCAGTATTTT,CASSVGRGQGAADTQYF
.,TRBJ1-1,TRBV2,.,TGTGCCAGCAGTGGGACATTGAACACTGAAGCTTTCTTT,CASSGTLNTEAFF
TRBD2,TRBJ2-1,TRBV9,.,TGTGCCAGCAGCGTAGCTAGCGGGAATTTCCATGAGCAGTTCTTC,CASSVASGNFHEQFF